The 25 T cell receptor beta chains below all came from one sample that was sequenced in a study of blood T cell repertoires in COVID-19. Using immunoSEQ multiplex PCR, the repertoire was profiled, and TCRdb retains in-frame clones only, with some absent. Counted here are 130,000 or so clones, around 80% occurring once; the ten biggest clones make up 2% to 3%. The sample was PBMCs or T cells enriched from blood (not recorded which). These receptors came from a man between 35 and 55 years old with acute COVID-19.

The chain has TRBV12-2 and TRBJ1-6; TRBD1, the table's D call, lacks a check against the DNA. TRBV12-2 has pseudogene status. The CDR3 length is 15 residues. CDR3 in amino acids: CASRCRGRQNSPLHF. In DNA, the CDR3 is TGTGCAAGTCGCTGCAGGGGGCGCCAAAATTCACCCCTCCACTTT.

The chain combines TRBV15 with TRBJ2-5; possible D gene TRBD1, 6 bases. This CDR3 is 14 amino acids long. The V gene's germline CDR1 is LNHNV and CDR2 YYDKDF (reference sequence). V gave up 0 bases and J gave up 4 bases, with 9 bases separating them. The CDR3 protein is CATSRDLGAETQYF. The CDR3 DNA reads as TGTGCCACCAGCAGAGATTTGGGGGCAGAGACCCAGTACTTC.

The chain links TRBV6-2 or TRBV6-3 to TRBJ1-5; D call uncertain. The length of the CDR3 is 13 residues. V gave up 6 bases and J gave up 9 bases, with 15 bases separating them. CDR1 MNHEY and CDR2 SVGEGT come from the germline V gene. The CDR3 region has the DNA TGTGCCAGCAGCCTAATCGTCCCAGGGCCCCAGCATTTT. It translates to CASSLIVPGPQHF.

In nucleotides, the CDR3 is TGTGCCATCAGTCTTAACAGGGACGACGGCAATGAGCAGTTCTTC. This gives the protein CAISLNRDDGNEQFF. The V gene is TRBV10-3, the J gene TRBJ2-1, with D maybe TRBD1 (6 bases). V shed 5 bases and J shed 6 bases, with 17 bases lying between them. This CDR3 contains 15 residues. The germline gives CDR1 ENHRY, CDR2 SYGVKD.

The V call is TRBV6-6, the J call TRBJ2-3; D is perhaps TRBD2 (5 bases). The CDR3 has 15 residues. Germline CDR1 and CDR2: MNHNY and SVGAGI (reference sequence). Trimming shortened V by 2 bases and J by 4 bases, and 13 bases separated the two germline ends. CDR3 amino acids: CASSYQLGVSDTQYF. CDR3 DNA: TGTGCCAGCAGTTACCAACTAGGAGTATCAGATACGCAGTATTTT.

This chain joins TRBV7-3 and TRBJ2-5, with D unclear. The germline V gene encodes CDR1 SGHTA and CDR2 FQGTGA. CDR3 length equals 13 residues. The ends were cut back, 5 bases at V and 4 bases at J, with 11 bases in the middle. This CDR3 reads CASSLTRGETQYF. The CDR3 nucleotides read TGTGCCAGCAGCCTTACCAGAGGAGAGACCCAGTACTTC. Supplemented by reference TRBV7-3 and TRBJ2-5, the full variable domain reads GAGVSQTPSNKVTEKGKYVELRCDPISGHTALYWYRQSLGQGPEFLIYFQGTGAADDSGLPNDRFFAVRPEGSVSTLKIQRTERGDSAVYLCASSLTRGETQYFGPGTRLLVL.

This sequence joins TRBV14 and TRBJ2-7, with 9 bases matching TRBD1. The CDR3 length is 14 residues. Germline V gene sequence: CDR1 SGHDN, CDR2 FVKESK. Trimming at V came to 4 bases and at J to 5 bases, leaving 6 bases not matched to a gene. The DNA for the CDR3 is TGTGCCAGCAGCCCTGGGACAGGGATGAACGAGCAGTACTTC. It yields the protein CASSPGTGMNEQYF.

This clone was counted only a few times. V and J are TRBV19 and TRBJ2-3, with 12 bases matching TRBD2. CDR1 and CDR2 (germline): LNHDA, SQIVND (reference sequence). Trimming took 5 bases from V and 8 from J; bases not matched to a gene: 5. This CDR3 comprises 14 residues. The DNA for the CDR3 is TGTGCCAGTAGTTCTAGCGGGAGGGCCGGTACGCAGTATTTT. As protein: CASSSSGRAGTQYF.

This rearrangement joins TRBV6-5 to TRBJ1-6; 7 nucleotides line up with TRBD1. Germline V gene sequence: CDR1 MNHEY, CDR2 SVGAGI. This CDR3 has 15 amino acids. The trim removed 2 bases at V and 9 bases at J, leaving 7 bases unmatched. The CDR3 loop reads CASSYAGQESSPLHF. The CDR3 DNA sequence: TGTGCCAGCAGTTACGCTGGACAGGAGTCTTCACCCCTCCACTTT.

Only one count was recorded for this clone. The chain recombines TRBV27 with TRBJ2-2; D is possibly TRBD1 (5 bases). The CDR3 has 16 residues. In germline, CDR1 is MNHEY, CDR2 SMNVEV (reference sequence). The ends were cut back, 3 bases at V and 3 bases at J, with 14 bases in the middle. The CDR3 coding sequence is TGTGCCAGCAGTTTCTGGGGCCAGGGCGACACCGGGGAGCTGTTTTTT. Translated: CASSFWGQGDTGELFF.

This clone showed up just once. V is TRBV21-1 and J is TRBJ2-7; the table's D call, TRBD2, was not checked against the DNA. TRBV21-1 is a documented pseudogene. This CDR3 is built from 16 residues. The CDR3 region is CASSKALAGTPYEQYF. In DNA, the CDR3 is TGTGCCAGCAGCAAAGCACTAGCGGGTACCCCCTACGAGCAGTACTTC.

The chain is built from TRBV4-2 and TRBJ2-5; TRBD2 matches 12 bases. Trimming at V came to 3 bases and at J to 1 base, leaving 6 bases not matched to a gene. Germline V gene sequence: CDR1 LGHNA, CDR2 YNFKEQ. This CDR3 comprises 17 residues. The CDR3, as DNA: TGTGCCAGCAGCCAGGCTAGCGGGAGGGCCGGCCAAGAGACCCAGTACTTC. It codes for CASSQASGRAGQETQYF.

This clone was detected a few times. The genes are TRBV6-4 and TRBJ1-4; TRBD1 might be the D (5 bases). CDR1 MRHNA and CDR2 SNTAGT come from the germline V gene. Trimming shortened V by 4 bases and J by 3 bases, and 6 bases separated the two germline ends. The CDR3 loop spans 13 amino acids. The CDR3 DNA reads as TGTGCCAGCAGTGGACAGCCTAATGAAAAACTGTTTTTT. Its translation is CASSGQPNEKLFF.

The chain is built from TRBV19 and TRBJ1-3; D is ambiguous. Germline CDR1 is LNHDA and CDR2 is SQIVND (reference sequence). Trimming shortened V by 7 bases and J by 0 bases, and 13 bases separated the two germline ends. CDR3 length equals 15 residues. The CDR3 loop is CASTLDGSSGNTIYF. Here the CDR3 DNA reads TGTGCCAGTACCCTGGACGGGAGCTCTGGAAACACCATATATTTT.

The sample holds one count of this clone. The rearrangement joins TRBV11-1 to TRBJ2-7; TRBD2 agrees at 8 bases. Germline values: CDR1 SGHAT, CDR2 FQDESV (reference sequence). The CDR3 covers 16 residues. V shed 1 base, J shed 3 bases, and the junction held 8 bases outside the gene matches. CDR3 DNA sequence: TGTGCCAGCAGCTTAGATTCTGGCGGGAGGCGCTACGAGCAGTACTTC. Encoded protein: CASSLDSGGRRYEQYF.

The genes are TRBV9 and TRBJ2-4, with a weak D call TRBD2 (6 bases). The CDR3 totals 13 residues. Trimming shortened V by 8 bases and J by 4 bases, and 13 bases separated the two germline ends. The V gene's germline CDR1 is SGDLS and CDR2 YYNGEE. CDR3 region: CASAGTEKNIQYF. The CDR3 DNA reads as TGTGCCAGTGCGGGGACGGAAAAAAACATTCAGTACTTC. The full variable domain, rest sourced from reference TRBV9 and TRBJ2-4, is DSGVTQTPKHLITATGQRVTLRCSPRSGDLSVYWYQQSLDQGLQFLIQYYNGEERAKGNILERFSAQQFPDLHSELNLSSLELGDSALYFCASAGTEKNIQYFGAGTRLSVL.

The chain joins TRBV30 to TRBJ1-6; a weak D match, TRBD1 (5 bases). CDR1 and CDR2 from the germline V gene are GTSNPN and SVGIG (reference sequence). V was cut by 3 bases and J by 3 bases, with 21 bases left in between. The CDR3 extends over 18 amino acids. The DNA of the CDR3 is TGTGCCTGGAGGGACATCCGGCCGCCCCTTGGCTATAATTCACCCCTCCACTTT. Protein product: CAWRDIRPPLGYNSPLHF.

This chain uses TRBV5-5 with TRBJ2-3, with 10 bases aligning to TRBD2. Trimming cost V 3 bases and J 6 bases; bases outside gene matches: 10. Germline V gene data show CDR1 as SGHKS and CDR2 as YYEKEE (reference sequence). CDR3 length: 16 amino acids. The CDR3 sequence is CASSSGTSDFLDTQYF. The CDR3 nucleotides are TGTGCCAGCAGCTCCGGGACTAGCGATTTCCTGGATACGCAGTATTTT. The whole variable domain, filled in from reference TRBV5-5 and TRBJ2-3, reads DAGVTQSPTHLIKTRGQQVTLRCSPISGHKSVSWYQQVLGQGPQFIFQYYEKEERGRGNFPDRFSARQFPNYSSELNVNALLLGDSALYLCASSSGTSDFLDTQYFGPGTRLTVL.

The CDR3 sequence is CASSYDRVNTEAFF. The CDR3 DNA follows: TGTGCCAGCAGCTATGACAGGGTGAACACTGAAGCTTTCTTT. V gene TRBV6-5 combines with J gene TRBJ1-1; 7 bases line up with TRBD1. CDR1 is MNHEY and CDR2 is SVGAGI in the germline V gene. The V gene end was trimmed by 6 bases and the J gene end by 0 bases; junction bases not matched to a gene: 4. The CDR3 extends over 14 amino acids.

The sample holds a few counts of this clone. This chain connects TRBV5-1 to TRBJ2-7; 9 nucleotides align to TRBD1. CDR3 size: 14 residues. CDR1 SGHRS and CDR2 YFSETQ come from the germline V gene. J lost 7 bases, V lost 0 bases, and 5 bases had no gene match. The CDR3 reads CASSLEGQGLEQYF. As DNA, the CDR3 is TGCGCCAGCAGCTTGGAGGGACAGGGTCTTGAGCAGTACTTC.

V usage is TRBV19 and J usage is TRBJ1-2, with no clear D. Germline-derived CDR1 and CDR2 are LNHDA and SQIVND (reference sequence). Trimming cost V 0 bases and J 4 bases, with 12 bases left between them. This CDR3 spans 15 amino acids. The CDR3 sequence: CASSIDIFRGYGYTF. CDR3 nucleotides: TGTGCCAGTAGTATAGACATCTTCCGGGGCTATGGCTACACCTTC.

This chain links TRBV7-3 with TRBJ2-3, with 14 bases fitting TRBD2. This CDR3 contains 18 residues. The germline CDR1 and CDR2 sequences are SGHTA and FQGTGA. J lost 3 bases, V lost 4 bases, and 9 bases had no gene match. The CDR3 DNA reads as TGTGCCAGCAGCTCGACCGGGACTAGCGGGGGAGAGACAGATACGCAGTATTTT. It translates to CASSSTGTSGGETDTQYF.

The V call is TRBV6-4, the J call TRBJ1-2, with D possibly matching TRBD1 (5 bases). The V end lost 3 bases, the J end lost 2 bases, and 7 bases lay between the germline ends. Germline lookup yields CDR1 MRHNA and CDR2 SNTAGT. CDR3 length: 13 residues. The CDR3 DNA reads as TGTGCCAGCAGTGATCAGGGCAACTATGGCTACACCTTC. It yields the protein CASSDQGNYGYTF.

This clone was seen many times. The chain links TRBV9 to TRBJ1-1; D may be TRBD1 (5 bases). The germline gives CDR1 SGDLS, CDR2 YYNGEE. The CDR3 is 15 residues long. Trimming removed 0 bases at V and 1 base at J, with 10 bases between. CDR3 protein: CASSVGTGWNTEAFF. CDR3 nucleotide sequence: TGTGCCAGCAGCGTAGGTACAGGCTGGAACACTGAAGCTTTCTTT.

The V and J genes are TRBV7-9 and TRBJ2-7, with 12 nucleotides matching TRBD2. Germline CDR1 and CDR2: SEHNR and FQNEAQ (reference sequence). This CDR3 region has 15 residues. V lost 3 bases, J lost 2 bases, and 2 bases stayed unmatched. The CDR3 spells CASSLGLAGTYEQYF. The CDR3 DNA reads TGTGCCAGCAGCTTGGGACTAGCGGGCACCTACGAGCAGTACTTC.